The rows below give T cell receptor beta chains drawn from one sample of a study of blood T cell repertoires in COVID-19. Data came from immunoSEQ multiplex PCR; TCRdb stores just in-frame clones and leaves some out. The data show 70,000 or so clones, roughly nine tenths seen once. Sequencing was performed on peripheral blood. These receptors all stem from a human donor in a cohort sampled during active COVID-19. Both conserved end residues are part of each CDR3. Fields, in order: V gene, clone size, J gene, D gene, CDR3 DNA, CDR3 protein. A D gene is named only where the DNA matches it firmly. Expanded clones get a size class; other rows say once, few or many, or leave the size out.

>TRBV2|NA|TRBJ2-3|TRBD2
TGTGCCAGCAGTGAATCGGCGGGGGGCACAGATACGCAGTATTTT
CASSESAGGTDTQYF
>TRBV7-2|NA|TRBJ2-5|NA
TGTGCCAGCAGCCTTACCAGGGGCTTCTCTCAAGAGACCCAGTACTTC
CASSLTRGFSQETQYF
>TRBV5-4|NA|TRBJ1-1|TRBD1
TGTGCCAGCAGCCCCCATGACAGGGGGCCGACTGAAGCTTTCTTT
CASSPHDRGPTEAFF
>TRBV6-6|NA|TRBJ1-6|NA
TGTGCCAGCAGCTCTGGGACAACAAATCCCGCACCCCTCCACTTT
CASSSGTTNPAPLHF
>TRBV5-1|NA|TRBJ1-2|TRBD1
TGCGCCAGCAGCTTCCAGGGGGCCGATGGCTACACCTTC
CASSFQGADGYTF
>TRBV29-1|NA|TRBJ2-5|TRBD2
TGCAGCGGGACTAGCGGCCAAGAGACCCAGTACTTC
CSGTSGQETQYF
>TRBV13|once|TRBJ1-1|NA
TGTGCCAGCAGCTTATTCTTGGGGCAGATGAACACTGAAGCTTTCTTT
CASSLFLGQMNTEAFF
>TRBV6-6|NA|TRBJ1-3|NA
TGTGCCAGCAGTTACTCGCCTTGGGGGCAAGGAAACACCATATATTTT
CASSYSPWGQGNTIYF
>TRBV13|once|TRBJ1-1|NA
TGTGCCAGCAGCCAGCTTCGGGATGAAGCTTTCTTT
CASSQLRDEAFF
>TRBV7-6|once|TRBJ1-2|TRBD1
TGTGCCAGCAGCTTAAGCCCAGGGGGCGATGGCTACACCTTC
CASSLSPGGDGYTF
>TRBV6-2/TRBV6-3|NA|TRBJ1-5|TRBD1
TGTGCCAGCAGTTCTCGGGACAGAGCCGCGGGGCCCCAGCATTTT
CASSSRDRAAGPQHF
>TRBV27|NA|TRBJ1-5|TRBD1
TGTGCCAGCAGTTTAGGTGGGACAGGGCATCAGCCCCAGCATTTT
CASSLGGTGHQPQHF
>TRBV29-1|NA|TRBJ2-3|TRBD1
TGCAGCGTTGAGGGGACAGGGGGCGCGGGAGATACGCAGTATTTT
CSVEGTGGAGDTQYF
>TRBV10-3|NA|TRBJ1-5|NA
TGTGCCATCAGTGAGTCTGGCAGGGCCCACAATCAGCCCCAGCATTTT
CAISESGRAHNQPQHF
>TRBV9|NA|TRBJ1-4|TRBD1
TGTGCCAGCAGCGCACAGGGGAAAGCTAATGAAAAACTGTTTTTT
CASSAQGKANEKLFF
>TRBV27|NA|TRBJ2-1|TRBD2
TGTGCCAGCACCCTAGGTGTGGCGGGAGGTTACAATGAGCAGTTCTTC
CASTLGVAGGYNEQFF
>TRBV7-2|NA|TRBJ2-5|NA
TGTGCCAGCAGCTTACTAGCGGGCCAGCAGGGGGCCCAGTACTTC
CASSLLAGQQGAQYF
>TRBV2|NA|TRBJ2-1|TRBD2
TGTGCCAGCAGTGAACTGCGGGGGGCCTACAATGAGCAGTTCTTC
CASSELRGAYNEQFF
>TRBV6-2/TRBV6-3|NA|TRBJ1-2|NA
TGTGCCAGCAGTTCCGCCGGGACATTAACAAGCTACACCTTC
CASSSAGTLTSYTF
>TRBV13|NA|TRBJ1-2|TRBD1
TGTGCCAGCAGCTATTGGCCAGGACAGGAGGGGGTCGGCTACACCTTC
CASSYWPGQEGVGYTF
>TRBV7-2|NA|TRBJ2-1|TRBD2
TGTGCCAGCAGCCAGGGACTAGCGGGAGGTGAAAATGAGCAGTTCTTC
CASSQGLAGGENEQFF
>TRBV11-2|few|TRBJ2-7|NA
TGTGCCAGCAGCTTAGCAGGGGCCTACGAGCAGTACTTC
CASSLAGAYEQYF
>TRBV28|NA|TRBJ2-3|TRBD2
TGTGCCAGCAGTTCCCCCGGGGGGACTGATACGCAGTATTTT
CASSSPGGTDTQYF
>TRBV7-2|NA|TRBJ2-1|TRBD2
TGTGCCAGCAGCTTAAGACTAGCGGGAGGTTTTGAGCAGTTCTTC
CASSLRLAGGFEQFF
>TRBV28|NA|TRBJ2-6|NA
TGTGCCAGCAGTTTTAAGGGACTCCTTAGCTCTGGGGCCAACGTCCTGACTTTC
CASSFKGLLSSGANVLTF
>TRBV4-3|NA|TRBJ1-2|TRBD1
TGCGCCAGCAGCCATTTCGACAGGGGAAGGAGGAATGGCTACACCTTC
CASSHFDRGRRNGYTF
>TRBV5-1|NA|TRBJ2-4|TRBD1
TGCGCCAGCAGCTGGACGACAGGGTCCAAAAACATTCAGTACTTC
CASSWTTGSKNIQYF
>TRBV9|NA|TRBJ2-3|NA
TGTGCAAGCAGCGTAGATGCCCCTAGCCCCACAGATACGCAGTATTTT
CASSVDAPSPTDTQYF
>TRBV5-1|NA|TRBJ1-4|NA
TGCGCCAGCAGCTTATACCCCCTGGACAGTACTAATGAAAAACTGTTTTTT
CASSLYPLDSTNEKLFF
>TRBV7-6|NA|TRBJ1-3|TRBD1
TGTGCCAGCAGCGCAAACCCCGGGACAGGAAGAAACACCATATATTTT
CASSANPGTGRNTIYF
>TRBV4-1|NA|TRBJ1-2|TRBD1
TGCGCCAGCAGCCAAGGGACAGGGAGAAGGGACTATGGCTACACCTTC
CASSQGTGRRDYGYTF
>TRBV14|NA|TRBJ2-5|TRBD1
TGTGCCAGCAGCCCAATCCGGACAGGCCAAGAGACCCAGTACTTC
CASSPIRTGQETQYF
>TRBV18|few|TRBJ2-3|NA
TGTGCCAGCTCACCACGTACAGGAAGCACAGATACGCAGTATTTT
CASSPRTGSTDTQYF
>TRBV7-9|NA|TRBJ2-3|NA
TGTGCCAGCAGCTTAGGCGGGAACACAGATACGCAGTATTTT
CASSLGGNTDTQYF
>TRBV7-9|once|TRBJ2-1|TRBD1
TGTGCCAGCAGCGACAGGGGGCGAGGGATCTACAATGAGCAGTTCTTC
CASSDRGRGIYNEQFF
>TRBV23-1|NA|TRBJ1-2|NA
TGCGCCAGCAGTCTCAGGATATATGGCTACACCTTC
CASSLRIYGYTF
>TRBV12-3/TRBV12-4|once|TRBJ2-7|TRBD1
TGTGCCAGCAGACCCGGACAGGGCGAGCAGTACTTC
CASRPGQGEQYF
>TRBV28|NA|TRBJ2-2|TRBD2
TGTGCCAGCAGCAGTACTAGCGACACCGGGGAGCTGTTTTTT
CASSSTSDTGELFF
>TRBV5-4|few|TRBJ1-1|TRBD1
TGTGCCAGCAGCCCCAGAGGGGGCGCCGGGAACACTGAAGCTTTCTTT
CASSPRGGAGNTEAFF
>TRBV6-5|NA|TRBJ2-7|TRBD2
TGTGCCAGCAGTTACGGGCGGGGGGGATTCTACGAGCAGTACTTC
CASSYGRGGFYEQYF
>TRBV28|NA|TRBJ2-7|TRBD1
TGTGCCAGCACCCCTTCAGGGACAGGGAAGGGGTCCTACGAGCAGTACTTC
CASTPSGTGKGSYEQYF
>TRBV15|NA|TRBJ2-5|TRBD1
TGTGCCACCAGCCCACAATCGACAGGGGGGCAAGAGACCCAGTACTTC
CATSPQSTGGQETQYF
>TRBV11-1|NA|TRBJ2-7|TRBD2
TGTGCCAGCAGCCCCCGACTAGCGGGAAACTACGAGCAGTACTTC
CASSPRLAGNYEQYF
>TRBV2|NA|TRBJ2-1|NA
TGTGCCAGCAGTGTCCACGTGGATGGAGGCAATGAGCAGTTCTTC
CASSVHVDGGNEQFF